This T cell receptor (beta chain) is drawn from a study of T cells in Graves' hyperthyroidism and ophthalmopathy. What was amplified from RNA transcripts were TCR beta CDR3 regions. An initial round of RT-PCR targeting the TCR CDR3 relied on the HTBI primer set. TCRdb processed the multiplex PCR reads anew with MiXCR; each CDR3 protein has one entry. Here the sample spans approximately 360,000 distinct CDR3 sequences, 20% to 30% being singletons. In the case of this clonotype: Its specificity is not known.

Study-wide results and caveats: Most thyroid clonotypes expanded above 0.001 appeared in blood too. Ophthalmopathy and stable hyperthyroidism were separated by a 13 V-J model. Ophthalmopathy was model-predicted a median roughly 6.5 months pre-onset.

Diagnosis relied on clinical symptoms, serum thyroxine and TRAb, thyroid ultrasound and orbital computed tomography. The CDR3 sequence is 15 residues long. Trimming shortened V by 0 bases and J by 0 bases, and 10 bases separated the two germline ends. Germline V lookup: CDR1 SGDLS, CDR2 YYNGEE. The genes are TRBV9 and TRBJ2-7; D perhaps matches TRBD1 (5 bases). The sequence derives from a man aged 50 to 59 with Graves' hyperthyroidism. Specimen: blood. The CDR3: CASSVAPDNSYEQYF. The CDR3 DNA reads as TGTGCCAGCAGCGTAGCCCCGGACAACTCCTACGAGCAGTACTTC. Combining the CDR3 with reference TRBV9 and TRBJ2-7 gives the whole variable domain DSGVTQTPKHLITATGQRVTLRCSPRSGDLSVYWYQQSLDQGLQFLIQYYNGEERAKGNILERFSAQQFPDLHSELNLSSLELGDSALYFCASSVAPDNSYEQYFGPGTRLTVT.